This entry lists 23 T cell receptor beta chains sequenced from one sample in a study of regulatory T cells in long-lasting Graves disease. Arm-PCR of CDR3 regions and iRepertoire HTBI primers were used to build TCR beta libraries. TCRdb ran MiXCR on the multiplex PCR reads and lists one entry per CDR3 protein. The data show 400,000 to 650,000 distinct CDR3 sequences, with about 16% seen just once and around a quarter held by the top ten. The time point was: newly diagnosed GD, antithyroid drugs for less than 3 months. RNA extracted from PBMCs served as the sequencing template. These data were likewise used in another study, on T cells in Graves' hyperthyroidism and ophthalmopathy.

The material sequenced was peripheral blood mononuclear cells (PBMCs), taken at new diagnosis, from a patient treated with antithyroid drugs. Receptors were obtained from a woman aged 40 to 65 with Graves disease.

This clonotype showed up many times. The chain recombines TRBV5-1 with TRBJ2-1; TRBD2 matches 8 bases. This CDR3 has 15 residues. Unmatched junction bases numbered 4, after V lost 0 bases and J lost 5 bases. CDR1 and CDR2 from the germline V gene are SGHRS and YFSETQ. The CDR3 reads CASSLVSGVDNEQFF. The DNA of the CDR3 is TGCGCCAGCAGCTTGGTTAGCGGGGTGGACAATGAGCAGTTCTTC.

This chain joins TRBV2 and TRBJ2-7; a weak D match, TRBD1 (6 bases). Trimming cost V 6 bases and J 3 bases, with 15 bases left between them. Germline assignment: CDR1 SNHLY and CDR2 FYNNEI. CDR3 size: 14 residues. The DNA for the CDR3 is TGTGCCAGCAGCACCTACAGGGAAAGCTACGAGCAGTACTTC. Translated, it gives CASSTYRESYEQYF. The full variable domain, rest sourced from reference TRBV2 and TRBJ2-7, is EPEVTQTPSHQVTQMGQEVILRCVPISNHLYFYWYRQILGQKVEFLVSFYNNEISEKSEIFDDQFSVERPDGSNFTLKIRSTKLEDSAMYFCASSTYRESYEQYFGPGTRLTVT.

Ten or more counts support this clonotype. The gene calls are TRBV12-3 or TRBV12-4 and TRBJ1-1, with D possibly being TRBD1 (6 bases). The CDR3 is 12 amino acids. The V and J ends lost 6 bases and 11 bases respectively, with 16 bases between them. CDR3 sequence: CASSHPGVHAFF. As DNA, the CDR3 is TGTGCCAGCAGCCATCCAGGGGTGCACGCTTTCTTT.

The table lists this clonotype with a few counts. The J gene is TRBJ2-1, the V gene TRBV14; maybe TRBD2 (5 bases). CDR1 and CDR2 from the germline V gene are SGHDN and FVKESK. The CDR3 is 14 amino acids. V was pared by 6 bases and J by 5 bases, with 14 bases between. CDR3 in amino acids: CASRQSRGNNEQFF. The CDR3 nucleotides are TGTGCCAGCAGGCAGAGCAGAGGGAACAATGAGCAGTTCTTC.

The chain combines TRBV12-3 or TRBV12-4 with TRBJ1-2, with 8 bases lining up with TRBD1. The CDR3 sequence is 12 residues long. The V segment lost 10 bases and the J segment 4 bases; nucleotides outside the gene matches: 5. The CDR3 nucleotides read TGTGCCACCGCAGGGGGCCTCTATGGCTACACCTTC. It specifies CATAGGLYGYTF.

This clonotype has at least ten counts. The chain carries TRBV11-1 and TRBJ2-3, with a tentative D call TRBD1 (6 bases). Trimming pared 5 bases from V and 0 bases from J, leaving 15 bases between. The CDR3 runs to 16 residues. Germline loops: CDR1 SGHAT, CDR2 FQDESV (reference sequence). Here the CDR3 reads CASSLDGTPSTDTQYF. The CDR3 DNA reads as TGTGCCAGCAGCCTGGACGGGACACCTAGCACAGATACGCAGTATTTT.

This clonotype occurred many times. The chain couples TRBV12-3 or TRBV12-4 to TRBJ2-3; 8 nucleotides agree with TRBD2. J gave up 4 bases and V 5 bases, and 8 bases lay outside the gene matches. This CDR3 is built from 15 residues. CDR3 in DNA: TGTGCCAGCAGTCCTGGGGGACTAGGTGCAGATACGCAGTATTTT. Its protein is CASSPGGLGADTQYF.

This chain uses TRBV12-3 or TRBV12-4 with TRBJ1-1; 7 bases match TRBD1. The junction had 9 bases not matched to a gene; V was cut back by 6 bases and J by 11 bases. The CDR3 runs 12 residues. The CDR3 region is CASSEGAGLAFF. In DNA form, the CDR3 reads TGTGCCAGCAGCGAGGGGGCCGGGTTGGCTTTCTTT.

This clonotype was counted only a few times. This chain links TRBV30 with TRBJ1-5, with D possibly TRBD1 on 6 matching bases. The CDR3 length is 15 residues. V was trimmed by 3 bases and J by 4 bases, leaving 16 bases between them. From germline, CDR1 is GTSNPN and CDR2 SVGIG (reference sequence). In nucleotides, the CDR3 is TGTGCCTGGAGCCAGGGGACCCGTCTTAATCAGCCCCAGCATTTT. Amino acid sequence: CAWSQGTRLNQPQHF.

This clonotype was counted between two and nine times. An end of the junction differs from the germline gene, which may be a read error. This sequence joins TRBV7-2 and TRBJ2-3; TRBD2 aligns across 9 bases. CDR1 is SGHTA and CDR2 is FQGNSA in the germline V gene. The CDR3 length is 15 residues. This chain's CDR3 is CASSVAGVSTDTQYF. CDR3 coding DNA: TGTGCCAGCAGCGTAGCGGGGGTTAGCACAGATACGCAGTATTTT.

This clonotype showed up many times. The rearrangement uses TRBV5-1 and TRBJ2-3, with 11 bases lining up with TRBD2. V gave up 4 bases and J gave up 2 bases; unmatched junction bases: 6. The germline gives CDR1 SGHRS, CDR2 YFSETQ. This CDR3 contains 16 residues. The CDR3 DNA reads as TGCGCCAGCAGCCAACTGACTAGCGGGGCCACAGATACGCAGTATTTT. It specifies CASSQLTSGATDTQYF.

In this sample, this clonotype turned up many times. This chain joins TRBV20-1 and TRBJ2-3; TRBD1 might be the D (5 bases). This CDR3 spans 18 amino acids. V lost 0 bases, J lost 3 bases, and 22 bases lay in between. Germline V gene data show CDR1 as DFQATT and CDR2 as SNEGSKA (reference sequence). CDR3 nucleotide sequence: TGCAGTGCTAGAGATCCTGACCAGGGCACCACGAGAACAGATACGCAGTATTTT. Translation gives CSARDPDQGTTRTDTQYF.

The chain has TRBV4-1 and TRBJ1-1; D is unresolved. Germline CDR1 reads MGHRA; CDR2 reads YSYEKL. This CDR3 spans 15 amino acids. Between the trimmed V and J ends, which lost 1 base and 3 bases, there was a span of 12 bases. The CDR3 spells CASSQGAGLDTEAFF. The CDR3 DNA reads TGCGCCAGCAGCCAAGGAGCGGGTTTGGACACTGAAGCTTTCTTT.

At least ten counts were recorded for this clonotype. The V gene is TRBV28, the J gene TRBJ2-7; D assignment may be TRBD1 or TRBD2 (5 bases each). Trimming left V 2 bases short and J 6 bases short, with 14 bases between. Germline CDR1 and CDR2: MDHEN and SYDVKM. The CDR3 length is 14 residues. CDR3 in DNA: TGTGCCAGCAGTTTAGTACAGGAAACTAGCGAGCAGTACTTC. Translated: CASSLVQETSEQYF.

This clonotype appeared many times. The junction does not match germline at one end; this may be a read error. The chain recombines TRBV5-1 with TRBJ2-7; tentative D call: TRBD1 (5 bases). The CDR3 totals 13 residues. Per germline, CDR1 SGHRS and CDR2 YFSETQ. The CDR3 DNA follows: TGTGCCAGCAGCTTAGCCCAGGGCTACGAGCAGTACTTC. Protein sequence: CASSLAQGYEQYF. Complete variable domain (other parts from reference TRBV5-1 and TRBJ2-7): KAGVTQTPRYLIKTRGQQVTLSCSPISGHRSVSWYQQTPGQGLQFLFEYFSETQRNKGNFPGRFSGRQFSNSRSEMNVSTLELGDSALYLCASSLAQGYEQYFGPGTRLTVT.

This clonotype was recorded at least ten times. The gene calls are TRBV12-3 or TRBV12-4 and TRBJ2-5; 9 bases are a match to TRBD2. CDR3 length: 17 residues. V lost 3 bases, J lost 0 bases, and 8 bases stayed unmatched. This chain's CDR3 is CASSFGRGGRYQETQYF. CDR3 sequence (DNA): TGTGCCAGCAGTTTTGGGCGGGGGGGCCGTTACCAAGAGACCCAGTACTTC.

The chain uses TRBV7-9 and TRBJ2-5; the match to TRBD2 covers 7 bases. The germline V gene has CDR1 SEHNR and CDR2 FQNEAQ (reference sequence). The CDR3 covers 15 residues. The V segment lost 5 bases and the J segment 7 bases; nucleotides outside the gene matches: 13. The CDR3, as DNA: TGTGCCAGCAGCCCTTGGGAGGGCGCAGTCGGGACCCAGTACTTC. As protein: CASSPWEGAVGTQYF.

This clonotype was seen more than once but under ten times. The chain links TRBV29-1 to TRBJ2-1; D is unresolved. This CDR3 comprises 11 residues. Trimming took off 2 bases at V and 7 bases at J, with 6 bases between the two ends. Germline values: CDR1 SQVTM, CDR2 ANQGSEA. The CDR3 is CSVETGNEQFF. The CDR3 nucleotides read TGCAGCGTTGAAACCGGGAATGAGCAGTTCTTC.

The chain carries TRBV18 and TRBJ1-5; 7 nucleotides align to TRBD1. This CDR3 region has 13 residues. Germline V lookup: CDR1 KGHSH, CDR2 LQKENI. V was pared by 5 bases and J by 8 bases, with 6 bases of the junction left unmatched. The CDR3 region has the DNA TGTGCCAGCTCAAGGACAGGAGAGGAGCCCCAGCATTTT. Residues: CASSRTGEEPQHF. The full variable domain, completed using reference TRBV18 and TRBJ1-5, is NAGVMQNPRHLVRRRGQEARLRCSPMKGHSHVYWYRQLPEEGLKFMVYLQKENIIDESGMPKERFSAEFPKEGPSILRIQQVVRGDSAAYFCASSRTGEEPQHFGDGTRLSIL.

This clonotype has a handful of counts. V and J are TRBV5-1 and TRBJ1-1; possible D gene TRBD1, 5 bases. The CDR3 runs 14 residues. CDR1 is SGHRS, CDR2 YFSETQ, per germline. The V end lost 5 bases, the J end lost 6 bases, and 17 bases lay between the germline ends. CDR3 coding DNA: TGCGCCAGCAGAGGTACCGGGGACCGCGCTGAAGCTTTCTTT. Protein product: CASRGTGDRAEAFF.

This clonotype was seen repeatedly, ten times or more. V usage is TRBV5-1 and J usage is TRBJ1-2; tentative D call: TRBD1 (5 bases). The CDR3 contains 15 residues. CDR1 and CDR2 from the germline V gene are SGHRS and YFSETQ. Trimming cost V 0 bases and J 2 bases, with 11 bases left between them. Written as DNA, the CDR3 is TGCGCCAGCAGCTTGGATGCAGGGCAAAACTATGGCTACACCTTC. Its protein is CASSLDAGQNYGYTF.

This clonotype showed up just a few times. Here the CDR3 reads CSARDGSQMNTEAFF. CDR3 bases: TGCAGTGCTAGAGATGGGTCCCAAATGAACACTGAAGCTTTCTTT. This chain links TRBV20-1 with TRBJ1-1; D remains ambiguous. Per the germline V gene, CDR1 is DFQATT and CDR2 is SNEGSKA (reference sequence). The CDR3 is 15 amino acids. V gave up 0 bases and J gave up 0 bases, with 11 bases separating them.

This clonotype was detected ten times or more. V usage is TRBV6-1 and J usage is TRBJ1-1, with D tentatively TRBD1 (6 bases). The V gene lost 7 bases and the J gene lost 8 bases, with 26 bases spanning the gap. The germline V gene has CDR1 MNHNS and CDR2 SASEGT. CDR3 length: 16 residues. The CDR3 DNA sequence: TGTGCCAGCAATCGAGGGGGAACAGGGTCTTCTTTGGAAGCTTTCTTT. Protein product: CASNRGGTGSSLEAFF.